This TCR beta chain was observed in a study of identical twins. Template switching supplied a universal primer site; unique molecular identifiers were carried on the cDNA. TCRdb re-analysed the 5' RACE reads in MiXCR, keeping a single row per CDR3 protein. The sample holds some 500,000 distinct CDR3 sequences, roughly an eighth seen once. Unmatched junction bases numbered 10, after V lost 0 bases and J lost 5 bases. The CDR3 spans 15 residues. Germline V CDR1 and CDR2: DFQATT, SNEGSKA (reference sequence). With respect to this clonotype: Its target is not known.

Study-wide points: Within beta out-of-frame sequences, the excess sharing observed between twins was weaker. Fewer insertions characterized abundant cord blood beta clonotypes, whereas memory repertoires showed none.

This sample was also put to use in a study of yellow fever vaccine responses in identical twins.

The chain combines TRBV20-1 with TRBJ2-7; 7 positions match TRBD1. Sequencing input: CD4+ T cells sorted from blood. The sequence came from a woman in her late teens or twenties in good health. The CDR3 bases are TGCAGTGCTAGAGATCTTGACAGGGCTTACCACGAGCAGTACTTC. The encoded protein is CSARDLDRAYHEQYF.